This T cell receptor beta chain was observed in a study of shared clonotypes between healthy human individuals. CDR1 is MNHNY, CDR2 SVGAGI, per germline (reference sequence). The germline V and J ends were trimmed by 8 bases and 4 bases, with 12 bases remaining between them. The CDR3 consists of 13 residues. Using immunoSEQ multiplex PCR, the repertoire was profiled, and TCRdb retains in-frame clones only, with some absent. The repertoire holds approximately 1.4 million clones, with approximately 98% as singletons. The chain uses TRBV6-6 and TRBJ2-1; D tentatively reads TRBD1 or TRBD2 (5 bases each). Sequenced material: naive CD4+ T cells sorted from blood. Subset indicated: CD45RA+ positively selected. The receptor's source is a man aged 25-45 years in good health. In DNA form, the CDR3 reads TGTGCCAGCCATCGGGACCAGTACAATGAGCAGTTCTTC. Amino acid sequence: CASHRDQYNEQFF.